The entry that follows covers one T cell receptor (beta chain) sequence. Its antigen is still unknown. Within one base of it there is no much larger clone, and no base qualities were kept. The protocol used for the library was the immunoSEQ multiplex PCR assay. TCRdb obtained this table from immuneACCESS and retained in-frame rearrangements with V and J assigned. These tables miss some clones; where compared with another copy, unresolved V genes account for less than half of the shortfall, and the remainder is unexplained. The sample table holds about 80,000 clones, of which nearly 98% were seen once. The top ten clonotypes cover 0.12% to 0.15% of the sample. This entry comes from a study of technical replicates of blood from a few donors (dated by TCRdb to about 2017). Reading the germline V gene (reference sequence) gives CDR1 SGHNT and CDR2 YYREEE. For this chain, trimming is 4 bases at the V end and 0 bases at the J end, and the number of junction bases without a gene match is 8. Taken from cysteine to phenylalanine, the CDR3 has 16 residues. The entry retains the CDR3 DNA only, 48 bases that are in frame from base 1.

The receptor comes from a human donor in good health. Input material: T cells isolated from PBMCs. The chain was built from TRBV5-4 and TRBJ1-1, with TRBD1 matching 8 junction bases. DNA sequence: TGTGCCAGCAGCGCCGGGACAGGCCCCATGAACACTGAAGCTTTCTTT. Protein translation: CASSAGTGPMNTEAFF. Extended through the reference TRBV5-4 and TRBJ1-1 proteins, this CDR3 yields the full variable domain: ETGVTQSPTHLIKTRGQQVTLRCSSQSGHNTVSWYQQALGQGPQFIFQYYREEENGRGNFPPRFSGLQFPNYSSELNVNALELDDSALYLCASSAGTGPMNTEAFFGQGTRLTVV.